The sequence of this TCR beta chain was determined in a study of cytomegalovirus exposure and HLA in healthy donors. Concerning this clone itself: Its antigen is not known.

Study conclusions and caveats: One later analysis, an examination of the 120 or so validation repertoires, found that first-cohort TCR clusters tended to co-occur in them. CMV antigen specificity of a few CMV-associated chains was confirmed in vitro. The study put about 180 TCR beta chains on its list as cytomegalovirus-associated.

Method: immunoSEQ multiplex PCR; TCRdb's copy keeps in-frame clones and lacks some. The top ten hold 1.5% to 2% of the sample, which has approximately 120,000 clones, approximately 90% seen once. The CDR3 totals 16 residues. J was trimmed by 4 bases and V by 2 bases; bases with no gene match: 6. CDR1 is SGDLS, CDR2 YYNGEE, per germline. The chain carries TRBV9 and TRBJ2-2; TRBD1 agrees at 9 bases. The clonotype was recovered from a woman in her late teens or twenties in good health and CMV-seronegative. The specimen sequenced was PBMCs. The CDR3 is CASSVAGTGSTGELFF. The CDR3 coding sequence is TGTGCCAGCAGCGTTGCCGGGACAGGGAGCACCGGGGAGCTGTTTTTT.